This T cell receptor beta chain was retrieved from a study of T cell changes during pregnancy in multiple sclerosis. The method was immunoSEQ multiplex PCR; TCRdb's version includes in-frame clones alone and lacks a portion of them. The repertoire holds approximately 50,000 clones, around nine tenths seen once, with 0.61% in the top ten. Deletions cut 7 bases from V and 5 bases from J, with 14 bases between. Germline CDR1 and CDR2: LNHDA and SQIVND (reference sequence). This CDR3 has 13 amino acids. This rearrangement joins TRBV19 to TRBJ2-5; D might be TRBD2 (5 bases). The clonotype originates from a female donor in good health, enrolled as a control in a pregnancy study. The material was CD4+ T cells from peripheral blood mononuclear cells, obtained after pregnancy. CDR3 nucleotides: TGTGCCAGTATGAGAGCGGACCGGGAGACCCAGTACTTC. Protein: CASMRADRETQYF. Variable domain in full (rest from reference TRBV19 and TRBJ2-5): DGGITQSPKYLFRKEGQNVTLSCEQNLNHDAMYWYRQDPGQGLRLIYYSQIVNDFQKGDIAEGYSVSREKKESFPLTVTSAQKNPTAFYLCASMRADRETQYFGPGTRLLVL.